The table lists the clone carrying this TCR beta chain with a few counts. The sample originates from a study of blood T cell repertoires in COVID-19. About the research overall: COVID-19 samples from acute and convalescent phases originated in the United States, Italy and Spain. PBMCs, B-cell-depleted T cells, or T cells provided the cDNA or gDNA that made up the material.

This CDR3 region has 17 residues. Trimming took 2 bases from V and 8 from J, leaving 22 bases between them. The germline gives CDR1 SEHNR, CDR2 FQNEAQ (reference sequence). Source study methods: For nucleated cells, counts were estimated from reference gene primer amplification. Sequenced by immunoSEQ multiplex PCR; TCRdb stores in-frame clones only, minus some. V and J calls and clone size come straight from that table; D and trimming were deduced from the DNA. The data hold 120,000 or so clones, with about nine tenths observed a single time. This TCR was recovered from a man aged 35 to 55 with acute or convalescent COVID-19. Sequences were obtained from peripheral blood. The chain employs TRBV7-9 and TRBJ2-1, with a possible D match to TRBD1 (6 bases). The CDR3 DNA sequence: TGTGCCAGCAGCTTAAGGACAGCTGTCTACATGGAGGATGAGCAGTTCTTC. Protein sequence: CASSLRTAVYMEDEQFF.